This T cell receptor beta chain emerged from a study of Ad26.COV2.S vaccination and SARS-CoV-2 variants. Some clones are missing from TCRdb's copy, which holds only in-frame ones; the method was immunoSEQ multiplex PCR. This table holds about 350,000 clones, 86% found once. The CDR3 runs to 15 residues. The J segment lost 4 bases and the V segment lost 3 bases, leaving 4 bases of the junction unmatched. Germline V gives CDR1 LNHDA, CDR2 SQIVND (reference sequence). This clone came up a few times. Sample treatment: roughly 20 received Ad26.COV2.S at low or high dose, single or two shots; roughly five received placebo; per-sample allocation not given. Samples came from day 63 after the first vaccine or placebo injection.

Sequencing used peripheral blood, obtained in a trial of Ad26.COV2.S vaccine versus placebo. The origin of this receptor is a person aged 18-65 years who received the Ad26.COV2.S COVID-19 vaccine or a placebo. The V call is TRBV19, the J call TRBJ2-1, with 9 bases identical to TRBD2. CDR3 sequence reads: CASSIRLAEYNEQFF. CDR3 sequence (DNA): TGTGCCAGTAGTATTAGACTAGCGGAGTACAATGAGCAGTTCTTC. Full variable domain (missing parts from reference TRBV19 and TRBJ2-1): DGGITQSPKYLFRKEGQNVTLSCEQNLNHDAMYWYRQDPGQGLRLIYYSQIVNDFQKGDIAEGYSVSREKKESFPLTVTSAQKNPTAFYLCASSIRLAEYNEQFFGPGTRLTVL.